This T cell receptor beta chain was recorded in a study of T cell changes during pregnancy in multiple sclerosis. Assay: immunoSEQ multiplex PCR; the TCRdb copy retains only in-frame clones and omits some. The data hold tens of thousands of clones, with about 93% observed a single time. V lost 6 bases to trimming and J lost 3 bases; unmatched junction nucleotides: 6. The CDR3 length is 14 residues. Germline loops: CDR1 MNHNY, CDR2 SVGAGI (reference sequence). This receptor was obtained from a female donor with multiple sclerosis, enrolled in a pregnancy study. Here the sequenced sample was CD4+ T cells from peripheral blood mononuclear cells, taken in the second trimester of pregnancy. This chain uses TRBV6-6 with TRBJ2-7; TRBD1 matches 9 bases. CDR3 protein: CASSQGQGSYEQYF. Written as DNA, the CDR3 is TGTGCCAGCAGCCAGGGACAGGGAAGCTACGAGCAGTACTTC.